The sequence of this TCR beta chain was determined in a study of blood T cell repertoires in COVID-19. Germline assignment: CDR1 LGHNA and CDR2 YNFKEQ. Trimming took off 3 bases at V and 6 bases at J, with 5 bases between the two ends. The CDR3 length is 12 residues. Original data processing: Amplifying reference gene primers gave estimates of nucleated cell counts. Sequenced by immunoSEQ multiplex PCR; TCRdb stores in-frame clones only, minus some. That table gives V, J and clone size, and the DNA gave D and trimming. Seen here are 340,000 or so clones, 65% to 90% observed once, and the top ten hold about 4.2%.

The clonotype originates from a woman aged 40 to 50 with acute COVID-19. The chain combines TRBV4-2 with TRBJ2-2; D not resolved. Sequencing input: PBMCs or T cells enriched from blood (not recorded which). In DNA form, the CDR3 reads TGTGCCAGCAGCCAGAGCGCCGGGGAGCTGTTTTTT. Translation: CASSQSAGELFF.